The 12 T cell receptor beta chains given below trace back to one sample, sequenced in a study of cytomegalovirus exposure and HLA in healthy donors. Amplification used 60 Vbeta primers and 13 Jbeta primers. Here immunoSEQ multiplex PCR was the method, and the copy in TCRdb shows in-frame clones only, minus some. This table holds 120,000 or so clones. The sample consisted of PBMCs. Source of these receptors: a man between 18 and 29 years old in good health and CMV-seronegative.

V usage is TRBV7-8 and J usage is TRBJ2-7, with TRBD1 matching over 7 bases. Germline V gene sequence: CDR1 SGHVS, CDR2 FQNEAQ. The CDR3 is made up of 13 amino acids. Unmatched junction bases numbered 3, after V lost 5 bases and J lost 2 bases. CDR3: CASSTGTAYEQYF. CDR3 DNA sequence: TGTGCCAGCAGCACCGGGACAGCCTACGAGCAGTACTTC.

The chain carries TRBV28 and TRBJ1-5; D is unclear. The V and J ends lost 5 bases and 1 base respectively, with 9 bases between them. Per the germline V gene, CDR1 is MDHEN and CDR2 is SYDVKM. This CDR3 has 14 residues. CDR3 protein: CASSLTNSNQPQHF. For the CDR3, the DNA is TGTGCCAGCAGTCTGACAAACAGCAATCAGCCCCAGCATTTT.

This chain uses TRBV7-9 with TRBJ2-2, with D unclear. The V and J ends lost 8 bases and 4 bases respectively, with 11 bases between them. The CDR3 runs 13 residues. Per germline, CDR1 SEHNR and CDR2 FQNEAQ (reference sequence). The CDR3 coding sequence is TGTGCCAGCTCCCTTGGCATCACCGGGGAGCTGTTTTTT. Encoded protein: CASSLGITGELFF.

V and J are TRBV6-6 and TRBJ1-1; possibly TRBD1 for D (6 bases). Trimming stripped 7 bases from V and 4 bases from J, with 19 bases between. The CDR3 has 15 amino acids. The V gene's germline CDR1 is MNHNY and CDR2 SVGAGI (reference sequence). The DNA for the CDR3 is TGTGCCAGCAACCTAAAGGGGGGGACGGGCACTGAAGCTTTCTTT. This sequence encodes CASNLKGGTGTEAFF.

The CDR3 bases are TGTGCCAGCACCTCACAGGGGTTGGACACCGGGGAGCTGTTTTTT. Translated: CASTSQGLDTGELFF. The chain is built from TRBV2 and TRBJ2-2; 7 nucleotides agree with TRBD1. J was trimmed by 3 bases and V by 7 bases; bases with no gene match: 8. The CDR3 length is 15 residues. CDR1 SNHLY and CDR2 FYNNEI come from the germline V gene.

This chain uses TRBV18 with TRBJ2-5; 7 bases agree with TRBD1. The CDR3 consists of 17 residues. J lost 1 base, V lost 3 bases, and 11 bases had no gene match. The germline gives CDR1 KGHSH, CDR2 LQKENI. This CDR3 reads CASSPPRDSDVQETQYF. DNA for the CDR3: TGTGCCAGCTCACCCCCCCGGGACAGTGACGTCCAAGAGACCCAGTACTTC.

The gene calls are TRBV10-3 and TRBJ1-6; no reliable D call. The germline V and J ends were trimmed by 11 bases and 0 bases, with 5 bases remaining between them. CDR3 length: 12 residues. CDR1 is ENHRY, CDR2 SYGVKD, per germline. In nucleotides, the CDR3 is TGTGCCGTTAGCTCCTATAATTCACCCCTCCACTTT. Residues: CAVSSYNSPLHF.

V is TRBV9 and J is TRBJ2-3, with 8 bases fitting TRBD1. The CDR3 spans 12 residues. V lost 7 bases, J lost 6 bases, and 4 bases stayed unmatched. Germline loops: CDR1 SGDLS, CDR2 YYNGEE. The CDR3 here is CASDRGTDTQYF. The CDR3, as DNA: TGTGCCAGCGACAGGGGTACGGATACGCAGTATTTT.

V is TRBV6-1 and J is TRBJ2-5; tentatively, D is TRBD1 (6 bases). CDR3 length: 16 residues. Germline V lookup: CDR1 MNHNS, CDR2 SASEGT. V dropped 3 bases and J dropped 1 base, with 15 bases sitting between them. CDR3 bases: TGTGCCAGCAGTGAGGGTAAAAACAGGGTCCAAGAGACCCAGTACTTC. Translating gives CASSEGKNRVQETQYF.

The chain is built from TRBV6-5 and TRBJ1-2; D is possibly TRBD1 (5 bases). Between the trimmed V and J ends, which lost 0 bases and 1 base, there was a span of 9 bases. Germline CDR1 MNHEY, CDR2 SVGAGI. The CDR3 contains 15 residues. CDR3 DNA: TGTGCCAGCAGTTACTCGACAGAGTTTAACTATGGCTACACCTTC. As protein: CASSYSTEFNYGYTF.

The V and J genes are TRBV2 and TRBJ2-1; 14 bases fit TRBD2. V trimming: 8 bases; J trimming: 0 bases; junction bases outside the gene matches: 9. CDR3 length equals 18 residues. Per germline, CDR1 SNHLY and CDR2 FYNNEI. The CDR3 here is CASRRTSGRSSSYNEQFF. CDR3 bases: TGTGCCAGCCGAAGGACTAGCGGGAGGTCTAGCTCCTACAATGAGCAGTTCTTC.

This sequence joins TRBV6-5 and TRBJ2-5; 9 nucleotides agree with TRBD1. Germline CDR1 MNHEY, CDR2 SVGAGI. The CDR3 runs to 14 residues. Losses at the gene ends were 7 bases for V and 2 bases for J; bases not matched to a gene: 5. The chain's CDR3 is CASKHRGLQETQYF. The CDR3, as DNA: TGTGCCAGCAAACACAGGGGGCTGCAAGAGACCCAGTACTTC.